The subject of this entry is one T cell receptor (beta chain). The data derive from a study of cytomegalovirus exposure and HLA in healthy donors. Study as a whole: In an earlier analysis, around 100 million unique TCR beta sequences were found from about 190 million T cells.

It was with 60 Vbeta and 13 Jbeta primers that the PCR ran. Sequencing used immunoSEQ multiplex PCR; TCRdb keeps in-frame clones, though not all of them. The sample contains more than 100,000 clones, more than 60% of which appear only once. V was trimmed by 3 bases and J by 5 bases, leaving 8 bases between them. The CDR3 sequence is 12 residues long. The rearrangement joins TRBV23-1 to TRBJ2-7; TRBD1 might be the D (5 bases). TRBV23-1 is marked as an open reading frame, function uncertain. The sequence derives from a woman aged 40 to 50 in good health and CMV-seropositive. The sample was PBMCs. The chain's CDR3 is CASSQGQDEQYF. In nucleotides, the CDR3 is TGCGCCAGCAGTCAGGGGCAGGACGAGCAGTACTTC.